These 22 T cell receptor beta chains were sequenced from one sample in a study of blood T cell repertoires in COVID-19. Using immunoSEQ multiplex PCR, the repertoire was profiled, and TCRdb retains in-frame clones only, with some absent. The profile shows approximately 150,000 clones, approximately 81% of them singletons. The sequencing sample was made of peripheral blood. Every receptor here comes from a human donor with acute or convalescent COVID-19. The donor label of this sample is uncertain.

CDR3 loop: CASSRKGSAGNYGYTF. The CDR3 DNA follows: TGTGCCAGCAGCCGTAAGGGCTCCGCAGGGAACTATGGCTACACCTTC. The gene calls are TRBV7-2 and TRBJ1-2; the D gene is possibly TRBD1 (5 bases). CDR3 length equals 16 residues. Trimming stripped 5 bases from V and 2 bases from J, with 18 bases between. The V gene's germline CDR1 is SGHTA and CDR2 FQGNSA. Drawing the rest from reference TRBV7-2 and TRBJ1-2, the complete variable domain is GAGVSQSPSNKVTEKGKDVELRCDPISGHTALYWYRQSLGQGLEFLIYFQGNSAPDKSGLPSDRFSAERTGGSVSTLTIQRTQQEDSAVYLCASSRKGSAGNYGYTFGSGTRLTVV.

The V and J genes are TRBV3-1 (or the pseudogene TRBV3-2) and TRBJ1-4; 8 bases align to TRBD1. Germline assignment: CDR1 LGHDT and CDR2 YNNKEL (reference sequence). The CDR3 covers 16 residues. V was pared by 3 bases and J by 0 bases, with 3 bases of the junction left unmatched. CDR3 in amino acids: CASSHRGQATNEKLFF. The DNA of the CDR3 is TGTGCCAGCAGCCACCGGGGACAGGCAACTAATGAAAAACTGTTTTTT.

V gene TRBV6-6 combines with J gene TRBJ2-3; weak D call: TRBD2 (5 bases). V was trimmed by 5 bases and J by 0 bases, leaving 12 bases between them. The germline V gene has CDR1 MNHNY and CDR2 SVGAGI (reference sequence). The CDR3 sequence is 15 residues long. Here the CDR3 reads CASSLSGSSTDTQYF. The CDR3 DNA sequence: TGTGCCAGCAGTCTAAGCGGTAGCAGCACAGATACGCAGTATTTT.

The CDR3: CASSPPGQGGNSPLHF. The CDR3 bases are TGTGCCAGCAGCCCCCCCGGACAGGGAGGAAATTCACCCCTCCACTTT. This chain connects TRBV7-2 to TRBJ1-6, with 8 bases aligning to TRBD1. Losses at the gene ends were 5 bases for V and 7 bases for J; bases not matched to a gene: 10. This CDR3 is 16 amino acids long. The germline gives CDR1 SGHTA, CDR2 FQGNSA.

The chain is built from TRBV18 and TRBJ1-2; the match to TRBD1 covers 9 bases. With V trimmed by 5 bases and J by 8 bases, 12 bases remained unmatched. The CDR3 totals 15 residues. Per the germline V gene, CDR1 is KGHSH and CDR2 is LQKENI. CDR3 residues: CASSARPGQGSGYTF. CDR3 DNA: TGTGCCAGCTCAGCTCGTCCGGGACAGGGCTCCGGCTACACCTTC.

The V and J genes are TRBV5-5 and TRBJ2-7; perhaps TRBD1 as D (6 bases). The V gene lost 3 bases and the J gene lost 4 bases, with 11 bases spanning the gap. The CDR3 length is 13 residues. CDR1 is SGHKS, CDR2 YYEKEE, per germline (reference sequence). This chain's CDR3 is CASSYRVGYEQYF. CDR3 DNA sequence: TGTGCCAGCAGCTACAGGGTCGGATACGAGCAGTACTTC.

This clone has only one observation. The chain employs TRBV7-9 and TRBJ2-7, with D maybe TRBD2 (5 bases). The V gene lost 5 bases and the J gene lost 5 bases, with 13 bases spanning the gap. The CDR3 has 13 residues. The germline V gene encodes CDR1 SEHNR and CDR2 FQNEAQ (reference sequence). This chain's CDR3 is CASSALGFHEQYV. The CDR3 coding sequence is TGTGCCAGCAGCGCACTAGGATTCCACGAGCAGTACGTC.

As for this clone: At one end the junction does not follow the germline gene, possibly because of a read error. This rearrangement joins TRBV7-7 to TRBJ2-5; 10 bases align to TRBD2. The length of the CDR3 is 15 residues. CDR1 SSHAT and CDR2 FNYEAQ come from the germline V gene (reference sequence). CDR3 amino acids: CASSSQGLAVETQYF. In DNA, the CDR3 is TGTGCTAGCAGCTCGCAAGGACTAGCGGTAGAGACCCAGTACTTC.

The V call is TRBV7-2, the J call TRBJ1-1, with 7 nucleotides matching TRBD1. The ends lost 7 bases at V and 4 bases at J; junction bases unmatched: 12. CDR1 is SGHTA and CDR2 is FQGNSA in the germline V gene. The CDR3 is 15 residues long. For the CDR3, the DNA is TGTGCCAGCACCTGGACAGGAGGTGTGACCACTGAAGCTTTCTTT. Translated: CASTWTGGVTTEAFF.

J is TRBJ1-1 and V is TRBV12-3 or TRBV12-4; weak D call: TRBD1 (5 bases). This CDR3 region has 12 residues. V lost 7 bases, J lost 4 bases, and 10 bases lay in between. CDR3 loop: CASIKGVTEAFF. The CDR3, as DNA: TGTGCCAGCATTAAAGGGGTCACTGAAGCTTTCTTT.

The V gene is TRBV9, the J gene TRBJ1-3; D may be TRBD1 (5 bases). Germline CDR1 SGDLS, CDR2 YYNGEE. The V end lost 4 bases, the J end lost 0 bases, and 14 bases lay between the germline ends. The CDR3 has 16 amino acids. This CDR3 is CASSPAGQSSGNTIYF. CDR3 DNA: TGTGCCAGCAGCCCAGCAGGGCAGAGCTCTGGAAACACCATATATTTT.

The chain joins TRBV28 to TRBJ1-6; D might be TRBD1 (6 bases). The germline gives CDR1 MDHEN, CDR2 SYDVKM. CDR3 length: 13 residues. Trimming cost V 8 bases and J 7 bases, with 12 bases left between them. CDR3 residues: CASQQGGNSPLHF. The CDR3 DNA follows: TGTGCCAGCCAACAGGGAGGGAATTCACCCCTCCACTTT.

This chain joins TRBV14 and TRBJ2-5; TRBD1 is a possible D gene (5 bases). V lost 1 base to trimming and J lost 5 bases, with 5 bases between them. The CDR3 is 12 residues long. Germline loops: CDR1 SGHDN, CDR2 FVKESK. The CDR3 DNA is TGTGCCAGCAGCCAAGGACAGGAGACCCAGTACTTC. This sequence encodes CASSQGQETQYF. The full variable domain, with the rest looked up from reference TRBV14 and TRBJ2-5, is EAGVTQFPSHSVIEKGQTVTLRCDPISGHDNLYWYRRVMGKEIKFLLHFVKESKQDESGMPNNRFLAERTGGTYSTLKVQPAELEDSGVYFCASSQGQETQYFGPGTRLLVL.

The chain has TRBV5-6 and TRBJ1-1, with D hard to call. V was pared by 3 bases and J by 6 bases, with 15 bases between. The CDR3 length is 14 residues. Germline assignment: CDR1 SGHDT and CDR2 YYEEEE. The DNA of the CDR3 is TGTGCCAGCAGCTCCCTGAGGGAAGGGCCTGAAGCTTTCTTT. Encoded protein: CASSSLREGPEAFF.

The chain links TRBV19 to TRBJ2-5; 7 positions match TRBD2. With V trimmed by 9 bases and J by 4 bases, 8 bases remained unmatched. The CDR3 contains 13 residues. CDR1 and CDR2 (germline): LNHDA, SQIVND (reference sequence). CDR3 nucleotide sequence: TGTGCCAGCCGACGGGGACTATCAGAGACCCAGTACTTC. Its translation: CASRRGLSETQYF.

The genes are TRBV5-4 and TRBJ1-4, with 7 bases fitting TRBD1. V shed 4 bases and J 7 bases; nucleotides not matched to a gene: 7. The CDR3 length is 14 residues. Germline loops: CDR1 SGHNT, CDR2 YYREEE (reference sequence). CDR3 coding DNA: TGTGCCAGCAGCGCCAGGGGGGCAGTTGAAAAACTGTTTTTT. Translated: CASSARGAVEKLFF. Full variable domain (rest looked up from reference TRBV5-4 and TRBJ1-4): ETGVTQSPTHLIKTRGQQVTLRCSSQSGHNTVSWYQQALGQGPQFIFQYYREEENGRGNFPPRFSGLQFPNYSSELNVNALELDDSALYLCASSARGAVEKLFFGSGTQLSVL.

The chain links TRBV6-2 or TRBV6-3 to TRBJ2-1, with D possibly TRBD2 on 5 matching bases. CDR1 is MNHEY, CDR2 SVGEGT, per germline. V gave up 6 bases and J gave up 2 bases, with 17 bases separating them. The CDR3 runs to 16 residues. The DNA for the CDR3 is TGTGCCAGCAGCCCTACTCTAGCTTCCGCCTACAATGAGCAGTTCTTC. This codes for CASSPTLASAYNEQFF.

This chain's CDR3 is CASSQDTRGQRSTFF. CDR3 DNA sequence: TGTGCCAGCAGCCAAGATACCAGGGGCCAACGCTCGACTTTCTTT. The V and J genes are TRBV4-2 and TRBJ1-1; weak D call: TRBD1 (6 bases). CDR3 length: 15 amino acids. From germline, CDR1 is LGHNA and CDR2 YNFKEQ. V gave up 0 bases and J gave up 12 bases, with 20 bases separating them.

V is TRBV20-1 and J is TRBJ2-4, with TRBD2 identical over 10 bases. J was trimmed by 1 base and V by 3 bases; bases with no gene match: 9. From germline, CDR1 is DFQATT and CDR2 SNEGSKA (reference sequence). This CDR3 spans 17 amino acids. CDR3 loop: CSASRLAGAYAKNIQYF. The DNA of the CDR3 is TGCAGTGCTAGTAGGCTAGCGGGAGCGTATGCCAAAAACATTCAGTACTTC.

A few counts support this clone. CDR3 nucleotides: TGTGCCTGGAGTGCCCTTGACAGGGGAGGGACCGGGGAGCTGTTTTTT. Translated: CAWSALDRGGTGELFF. V is TRBV30 and J is TRBJ2-2; tentatively, D is TRBD1 (8 bases). The germline V gene encodes CDR1 GTSNPN and CDR2 SVGIG (reference sequence). The CDR3 runs 16 residues. Trimming cost V 1 base and J 5 bases, with 17 bases left between them.

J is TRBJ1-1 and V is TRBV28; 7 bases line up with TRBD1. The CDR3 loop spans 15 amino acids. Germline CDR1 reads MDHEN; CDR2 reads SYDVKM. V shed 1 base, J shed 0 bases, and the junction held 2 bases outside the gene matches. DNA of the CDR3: TGTGCCAGCAGTTTATCCGGGACAGTGAACACTGAAGCTTTCTTT. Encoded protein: CASSLSGTVNTEAFF.

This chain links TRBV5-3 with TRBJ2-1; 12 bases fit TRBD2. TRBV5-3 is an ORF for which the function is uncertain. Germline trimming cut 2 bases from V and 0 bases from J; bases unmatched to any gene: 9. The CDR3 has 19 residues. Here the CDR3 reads CARSFLTSGGKSSYNEQFF. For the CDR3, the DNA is TGTGCCAGAAGCTTTTTGACTAGCGGGGGTAAAAGCTCCTACAATGAGCAGTTCTTC.